One and the same sample provided the 32 T cell receptor beta chains below, sequenced in a study of immunodeficiency. The method was immunoSEQ multiplex PCR; TCRdb's version includes in-frame clones alone and lacks a portion of them. This table has 4,200 or so clones, about 93% appearing once. Sequences were obtained from CD4+ T cells from blood. Source of these receptors: a human donor in good health.

The rearrangement links TRBV10-3 to TRBJ2-3; no clear D. The length of the CDR3 is 14 residues. Germline CDR1 and CDR2: ENHRY and SYGVKD. V was shortened by 7 bases and J by 8 bases, with 19 bases between the two germline ends. The CDR3 sequence: CAINSDPFSGTQYF. The CDR3 region has the DNA TGTGCCATCAACTCAGACCCGTTTTCGGGTACGCAGTATTTT.

V is TRBV21-1 and J is TRBJ1-5. TRBV21-1 is reported as a pseudogene. The CDR3 covers 18 residues. The CDR3 DNA reads TGTGCCAGCATCTACCCCTCCGACTGCTGGAATAGCAATCAGCCCCAGCATTTT. This codes for CASIYPSDCWNSNQPQHF.

The chain links TRBV27 to TRBJ2-3; TRBD2 matches 12 bases. V lost 5 bases and J lost 6; bases outside the gene matches: 3. Germline loops: CDR1 MNHEY, CDR2 SMNVEV (reference sequence). The CDR3 loop spans 14 amino acids. The CDR3 spells CASSPGTSGDTQYF. The CDR3 DNA sequence: TGTGCCAGCAGTCCGGGGACTAGCGGGGATACGCAGTATTTT.

The chain recombines TRBV14 with TRBJ1-4, with D perhaps matching TRBD1 (5 bases). The V gene's germline CDR1 is SGHDN and CDR2 FVKESK. This CDR3 has 15 residues. V was trimmed by 7 bases and J by 4 bases, leaving 16 bases between them. The CDR3 DNA follows: TGTGCCAGCACCCCCGGGTGGGGCCTTAATGAAAAACTGTTTTTT. Translation gives CASTPGWGLNEKLFF.

The CDR3 nucleotides are TGTGCCAGCAACCAGGGACTAGCGGGGGGGTTCCAAGAGACCCAGTACTTC. This encodes CASNQGLAGGFQETQYF. V and J are TRBV3-1 (or the pseudogene TRBV3-2) and TRBJ2-5; 16 positions match TRBD2. Germline values: CDR1 LGHDT, CDR2 YNNKEL (reference sequence). V trimming: 7 bases; J trimming: 1 base; junction bases outside the gene matches: 6. The CDR3 totals 17 residues.

The CDR3 protein is CASSVVGGRTAWSEQFF. CDR3 nucleotides: TGTGCCAGCAGCGTAGTGGGAGGGAGGACGGCGTGGAGTGAGCAGTTCTTC. The V call is TRBV9, the J call TRBJ2-1, with TRBD2 identical over 7 bases. The germline V gene has CDR1 SGDLS and CDR2 YYNGEE. The CDR3 runs 17 residues. V lost 0 bases and J lost 9; bases outside the gene matches: 15. The full variable domain, rest sourced from reference TRBV9 and TRBJ2-1, is DSGVTQTPKHLITATGQRVTLRCSPRSGDLSVYWYQQSLDQGLQFLIQYYNGEERAKGNILERFSAQQFPDLHSELNLSSLELGDSALYFCASSVVGGRTAWSEQFFGPGTRLTVL.

This rearrangement joins TRBV24-1 to TRBJ2-3, with 7 bases aligning to TRBD1. J lost 0 bases, V lost 7 bases, and 6 bases had no gene match. Germline V lookup: CDR1 KGHDR, CDR2 SFDVKD. The CDR3 consists of 15 residues. This chain's CDR3 is CATSQGDTSTDTQYF. CDR3 DNA sequence: TGTGCCACCAGCCAGGGGGATACTAGCACAGATACGCAGTATTTT.

V and J are TRBV9 and TRBJ1-2; 12 bases line up with TRBD1. Germline values: CDR1 SGDLS, CDR2 YYNGEE. The CDR3 consists of 17 residues. Trimming at V came to 3 bases and at J to 4 bases, leaving 10 bases not matched to a gene. For the CDR3, the DNA is TGTGCCAGCAGCGGCGGGACAGGGGGCCGCTCCTTCTATGGCTACACCTTC. It specifies CASSGGTGGRSFYGYTF.

The chain is built from TRBV12-3 or TRBV12-4 and TRBJ1-3; D is uncertain. The CDR3 runs 13 residues. Trimming cost V 6 bases and J 0 bases, with 6 bases left between them. The CDR3 DNA reads TGTGCCAGCAGACTCAGCTCTGGAAACACCATATATTTT. Encoded protein: CASRLSSGNTIYF.

This clone was observed a few times. The chain carries TRBV4-1 and TRBJ1-1; 7 bases are shared with TRBD1. This CDR3 comprises 13 residues. The V segment lost 6 bases and the J segment 2 bases; nucleotides outside the gene matches: 3. Germline V lookup: CDR1 MGHRA, CDR2 YSYEKL. The CDR3 DNA is TGCGCCAGCAGGGGGACAGATAACACTGAAGCTTTCTTT. Its protein is CASRGTDNTEAFF.

The chain has TRBV27 and TRBJ2-3, with D hard to call. CDR1 and CDR2 (germline): MNHEY, SMNVEV (reference sequence). The CDR3 runs to 15 residues. The germline V and J ends were trimmed by 2 bases and 2 bases, with 11 bases remaining between them. CDR3 in amino acids: CASSLRAVTTDTQYF. The CDR3 DNA follows: TGTGCCAGCAGTTTAAGAGCCGTCACCACAGATACGCAGTATTTT.

This chain uses TRBV27 with TRBJ1-6, with 12 bases aligning to TRBD1. CDR1 and CDR2 from the germline V gene are MNHEY and SMNVEV (reference sequence). The CDR3 has 14 residues. After removal of 5 bases from V and 13 bases from J, the junction contained 6 bases not matched to a gene. CDR3 loop: CASSRGTGGLPLHF. CDR3 sequence (DNA): TGTGCCAGCAGTCGCGGGACAGGGGGCTTGCCCCTCCACTTT.

The rearrangement joins TRBV6-5 to TRBJ1-6, with unresolved D. This CDR3 is built from 12 residues. V lost 4 bases and J 7 bases, leaving 5 bases between the germline ends. The germline CDR1 and CDR2 sequences are MNHEY and SVGAGI. The CDR3 nucleotides are TGTGCCAGCAGTTTCAGAAATTCACCCCTCCACTTT. It translates to CASSFRNSPLHF.

This clone appeared once. The DNA for the CDR3 is TGTGCCAGCAGCTCCCGACTAGCGGGAGGAAATGAGCAGTTCTTC. Residues: CASSSRLAGGNEQFF. The chain combines TRBV7-9 with TRBJ2-1; TRBD2 aligns across 13 bases. After removal of 4 bases from V and 7 bases from J, the junction contained 4 bases not matched to a gene. This CDR3 comprises 15 residues. Germline V gene sequence: CDR1 SEHNR, CDR2 FQNEAQ (reference sequence).

The gene calls are TRBV20-1 and TRBJ2-3; D not resolved. Trimming cost V 6 bases and J 4 bases, with 8 bases left between them. From germline, CDR1 is DFQATT and CDR2 SNEGSKA (reference sequence). The CDR3 extends over 11 amino acids. The CDR3 sequence is CSAGKSDTQYF. In nucleotides, the CDR3 is TGCAGTGCCGGCAAGTCAGATACGCAGTATTTT.

The J gene is TRBJ1-5, the V gene TRBV30; the D gene is possibly TRBD1 (5 bases). The germline V gene has CDR1 GTSNPN and CDR2 SVGIG (reference sequence). The CDR3 is made up of 13 amino acids. Trimming cost V 3 bases and J 7 bases, with 13 bases left between them. The CDR3 region has the DNA TGTGCCTGGAGCGGGGGGGATACGCAGCCCCAGCATTTT. As protein: CAWSGGDTQPQHF.

On this clone: Other DNA sequences in this sample translate to the same CDR3. This rearrangement joins TRBV6-5 to TRBJ1-1; D unresolved. The germline CDR1 and CDR2 sequences are MNHEY and SVGAGI. V lost 2 bases and J 8 bases, leaving 9 bases between the germline ends. The CDR3 is made up of 12 amino acids. In nucleotides, the CDR3 is TGTGCCAGCAGTTACCTTGGCGTAGAAGCTTTCTTT. Translated: CASSYLGVEAFF.

CDR3 amino acids: CASTPTAGDTYNEQFF. The CDR3 DNA reads TGTGCCAGCACCCCGACGGCGGGAGATACCTACAATGAGCAGTTCTTC. The rearrangement joins TRBV5-4 to TRBJ2-1, with 7 positions matching TRBD2. CDR3 size: 16 residues. The V and J ends lost 6 bases and 2 bases, in that order; junction bases with no gene match: 11. Germline V lookup: CDR1 SGHNT, CDR2 YYREEE (reference sequence).

V gene TRBV5-1 combines with J gene TRBJ2-2; 8 bases agree with TRBD1. In germline, CDR1 is SGHRS, CDR2 YFSETQ. The trim removed 0 bases at V and 3 bases at J, leaving 1 base unmatched. The CDR3 consists of 15 residues. CDR3: CASSLADRDTGELFF. The CDR3 bases are TGCGCCAGCAGCTTGGCGGACAGGGACACCGGGGAGCTGTTTTTT. Filled out from reference TRBV5-1 and TRBJ2-2, the complete variable domain reads KAGVTQTPRYLIKTRGQQVTLSCSPISGHRSVSWYQQTPGQGLQFLFEYFSETQRNKGNFPGRFSGRQFSNSRSEMNVSTLELGDSALYLCASSLADRDTGELFFGEGSRLTVL.

The chain employs TRBV9 and TRBJ1-3, with TRBD1 matching 9 bases. CDR3 length equals 17 residues. J lost 3 bases, V lost 3 bases, and 10 bases had no gene match. Germline CDR1 reads SGDLS; CDR2 reads YYNGEE. The CDR3 DNA reads TGTGCCAGCAGCGGGGGGGACAGGGACCTGATTGGAAACACCATATATTTT. This codes for CASSGGDRDLIGNTIYF.

The chain couples TRBV6-5 to TRBJ2-7; 9 positions match TRBD1. The J segment lost 2 bases and the V segment lost 2 bases, leaving 1 base of the junction unmatched. The CDR3 runs to 14 residues. From germline, CDR1 is MNHEY and CDR2 SVGAGI. The CDR3 protein is CASSYGTGTYEQYF. As DNA, the CDR3 is TGTGCCAGCAGTTACGGGACAGGGACCTACGAGCAGTACTTC.

The chain employs TRBV27 and TRBJ2-7; D not certain. Deletions cut 0 bases from V and 4 bases from J, with 10 bases between. Germline V gene sequence: CDR1 MNHEY, CDR2 SMNVEV (reference sequence). This CDR3 has 14 residues. CDR3 DNA sequence: TGTGCCAGCAGTTTATCCCAGTTTAGGTACGAGCAGTACTTC. The encoded protein is CASSLSQFRYEQYF.

The chain couples TRBV30 to TRBJ2-7; D is unclear. The germline V gene encodes CDR1 GTSNPN and CDR2 SVGIG (reference sequence). V gave up 0 bases and J gave up 4 bases, with 4 bases separating them. The CDR3 contains 11 residues. The CDR3 coding sequence is TGTGCCTGGAGTGTACGGTACGAGCAGTACTTC. As protein: CAWSVRYEQYF. The variable domain in full, completed from reference TRBV30 and TRBJ2-7, reads SQTIHQWPATLVQPVGSPLSLECTVEGTSNPNLYWYRQAAGRGLQLLFYSVGIGQISSEVPQNLSASRPQDRQFILSSKKLLLSDSGFYLCAWSVRYEQYFGPGTRLTVT.

A note on this clone: Germline is not matched at one junction end, which may reflect a read error. The chain joins TRBV7-2 to TRBJ2-1; 12 bases agree with TRBD2. Germline V gene sequence: CDR1 SGHTA, CDR2 FQGNSA. This CDR3 comprises 16 residues. CDR3 in amino acids: CVSSPWTSGNYNEQFF. The DNA for the CDR3 is TGTGTCAGCAGCCCCTGGACTAGCGGGAATTACAATGAGCAGTTCTTC.

The chain joins TRBV6-6 to TRBJ2-5, with TRBD2 matching over 13 bases. Germline loops: CDR1 MNHNY, CDR2 SVGAGI (reference sequence). The CDR3 totals 15 residues. Germline trimming cut 5 bases from V and 5 bases from J; bases unmatched to any gene: 5. CDR3 in DNA: TGTGCCAGCAGTCGCGGGACTAGCGGGGTGGAGACCCAGTACTTC. It specifies CASSRGTSGVETQYF.

V and J are TRBV5-5 and TRBJ2-2, with TRBD2 as a possible D gene (6 bases). Germline-derived CDR1 and CDR2 are SGHKS and YYEKEE (reference sequence). The length of the CDR3 is 15 residues. The V end was cut by 6 bases, the J end by 7 bases, with 19 bases between. The CDR3 loop is CASTPSELRSGELFF. The CDR3 DNA is TGTGCCAGCACCCCTAGCGAATTAAGGAGCGGGGAGCTGTTTTTT.

This sequence joins TRBV20-1 and TRBJ1-2; the D is unclear. CDR1 DFQATT and CDR2 SNEGSKA come from the germline V gene (reference sequence). V was trimmed by 3 bases and J by 8 bases, leaving 4 bases between them. The CDR3 is 9 amino acids. The CDR3 loop reads CSARGGYTF. For the CDR3, the DNA is TGCAGTGCTAGGGGGGGCTACACCTTC.

The sample holds a few counts of this clone. The gene calls are TRBV28 and TRBJ2-3; D remains unclear. Germline loops: CDR1 MDHEN, CDR2 SYDVKM. V lost 2 bases and J lost 0, with 6 bases in between. This CDR3 has 14 residues. In DNA form, the CDR3 reads TGTGCCAGCAGTTTAAGCCGAAGCACAGATACGCAGTATTTT. Its translation: CASSLSRSTDTQYF.

In nucleotides, the CDR3 is TGTGCCAGCGGCCACGAGCAGTACTTC. Protein: CASGHEQYF. This sequence joins TRBV2 and TRBJ2-7, with D unresolved. V was pared by 8 bases and J by 5 bases, with 4 bases between. CDR1 is SNHLY and CDR2 is FYNNEI in the germline V gene. The CDR3 has 9 amino acids. Based on the CDR3 plus reference TRBV2 and TRBJ2-7, the full variable domain is EPEVTQTPSHQVTQMGQEVILRCVPISNHLYFYWYRQILGQKVEFLVSFYNNEISEKSEIFDDQFSVERPDGSNFTLKIRSTKLEDSAMYFCASGHEQYFGPGTRLTVT.

This chain connects TRBV18 to TRBJ2-7, with D perhaps matching TRBD2 (7 bases). CDR3 length: 14 residues. Trimming took off 5 bases at V and 6 bases at J, with 17 bases between the two ends. The germline gives CDR1 KGHSH, CDR2 LQKENI. The CDR3 loop is CASSALEGGGEQYF. In DNA, the CDR3 is TGTGCCAGCTCAGCCCTCGAGGGAGGGGGCGAGCAGTACTTC. Full variable domain (remainder filled in from reference TRBV18 and TRBJ2-7): NAGVMQNPRHLVRRRGQEARLRCSPMKGHSHVYWYRQLPEEGLKFMVYLQKENIIDESGMPKERFSAEFPKEGPSILRIQQVVRGDSAAYFCASSALEGGGEQYFGPGTRLTVT.

The V gene is TRBV27, the J gene TRBJ2-3; D is unresolved. From germline, CDR1 is MNHEY and CDR2 SMNVEV (reference sequence). The CDR3 totals 15 residues. V was cut by 5 bases and J by 1 base, with 13 bases left in between. CDR3 bases: TGTGCCAGCAGTCCCAGGTCCACGCGCACAGATACGCAGTATTTT. Protein: CASSPRSTRTDTQYF.

The chain employs TRBV27 and TRBJ1-3; D gene unclear. The V end was cut by 3 bases, the J end by 0 bases, with 9 bases between. The length of the CDR3 is 15 residues. Looked up from germline, CDR1 is MNHEY and CDR2 is SMNVEV (reference sequence). This CDR3 is CASSFGRGSGNTIYF. CDR3 DNA: TGTGCCAGCAGTTTCGGGAGAGGCTCTGGAAACACCATATATTTT.